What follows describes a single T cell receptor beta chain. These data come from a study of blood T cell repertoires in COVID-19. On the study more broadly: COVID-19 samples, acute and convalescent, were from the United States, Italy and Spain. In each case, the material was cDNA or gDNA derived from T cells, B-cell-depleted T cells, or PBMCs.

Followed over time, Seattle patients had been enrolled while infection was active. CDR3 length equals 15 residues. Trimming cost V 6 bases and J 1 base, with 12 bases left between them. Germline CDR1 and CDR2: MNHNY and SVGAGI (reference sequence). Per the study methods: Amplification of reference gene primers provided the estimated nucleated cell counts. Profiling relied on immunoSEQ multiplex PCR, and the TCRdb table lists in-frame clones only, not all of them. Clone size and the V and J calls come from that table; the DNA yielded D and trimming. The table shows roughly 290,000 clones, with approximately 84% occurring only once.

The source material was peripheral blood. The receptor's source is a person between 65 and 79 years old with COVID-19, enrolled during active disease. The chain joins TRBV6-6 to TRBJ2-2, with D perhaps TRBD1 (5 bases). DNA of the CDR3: TGTGCCAGCAGAAACATACAGGTGAACACCGGGGAGCTGTTTTTT. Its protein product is CASRNIQVNTGELFF.